This T cell receptor beta chain was captured by sequencing in a study of shared clonotypes between healthy human individuals. Caucasian adults living in Nashville, Tennessee, provided all samples. The CD8 memory sample joined CD45RO+ cells and CCR7-negative CD45RA+ cells. About this clone: The antigen is unknown.

Broader study findings: Naive subsets generally exceeded memory subsets in estimated richness. A handful of donors showed sharing of 4.5% to 6% of naive CD4 clonotypes.

The CDR3 has 13 residues. V shed 3 bases, J shed 9 bases, and the junction held 4 bases outside the gene matches. Germline CDR1 SEHNR, CDR2 FQNEAQ (reference sequence). The repertoire was sequenced with immunoSEQ multiplex PCR; TCRdb's copy has only in-frame clones and lacks some. The sample yields under 350,000 clones, about nine tenths seen once. Material for sequencing was memory CD8+ T cells sorted from blood. Specified subset: CD45RO+ cells pooled with CCR7-negative TemRA cells. This clonotype was sampled from a man aged 18 to 35 in good health. The chain carries TRBV7-9 and TRBJ2-1; 8 bases map to TRBD1. In DNA form, the CDR3 reads TGTGCCAGCAGCTTTAGACAGGGGATTGAGCAGTTCTTC. It yields the protein CASSFRQGIEQFF.